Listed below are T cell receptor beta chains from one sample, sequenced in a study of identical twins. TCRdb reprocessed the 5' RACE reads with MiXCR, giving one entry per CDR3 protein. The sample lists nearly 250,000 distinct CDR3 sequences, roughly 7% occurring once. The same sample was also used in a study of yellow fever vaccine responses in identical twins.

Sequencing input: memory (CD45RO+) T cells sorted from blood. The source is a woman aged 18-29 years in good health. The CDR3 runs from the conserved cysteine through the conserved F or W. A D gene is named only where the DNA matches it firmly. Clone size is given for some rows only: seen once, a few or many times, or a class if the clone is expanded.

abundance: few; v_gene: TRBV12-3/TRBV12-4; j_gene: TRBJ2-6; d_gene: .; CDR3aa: CASTLSGANVLTF; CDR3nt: TGTGCCAGCACCCTTTCTGGGGCCAACGTCCTGACTTTC
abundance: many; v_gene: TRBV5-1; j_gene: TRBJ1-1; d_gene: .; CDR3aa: CASSLVGGNTEAFF; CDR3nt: TGCGCCAGCAGCTTGGTTGGCGGCAACACTGAAGCTTTCTTT
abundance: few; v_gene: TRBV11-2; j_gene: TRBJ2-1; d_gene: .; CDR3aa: CASSAFETRDIQFF; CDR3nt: TGTGCCAGCAGCGCCTTCGAAACCCGGGACATACAGTTCTTC
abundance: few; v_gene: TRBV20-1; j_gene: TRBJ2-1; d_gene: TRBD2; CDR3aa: CSARWLAGGHSSGNEQFF; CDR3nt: TGCAGTGCTAGGTGGCTAGCGGGGGGGCACAGTTCCGGCAATGAGCAGTTCTTC
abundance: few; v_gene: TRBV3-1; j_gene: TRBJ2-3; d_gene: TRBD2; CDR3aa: CASTQERGGTDTQYF; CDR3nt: TGTGCCAGCACCCAAGAGCGGGGGGGCACAGATACGCAGTATTTT
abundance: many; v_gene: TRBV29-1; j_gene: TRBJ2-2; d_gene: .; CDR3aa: CSVTTPNTGELFF; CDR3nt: TGCAGCGTCACCACTCCGAACACCGGGGAGCTGTTTTTT
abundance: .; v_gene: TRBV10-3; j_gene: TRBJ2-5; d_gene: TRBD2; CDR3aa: CATKTGGQETQYF; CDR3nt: TGTGCCACTAAAACGGGGGGGCAAGAGACCCAGTACTTC
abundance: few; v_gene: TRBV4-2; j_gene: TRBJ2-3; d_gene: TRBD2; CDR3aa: CASSQQRDLGTDTQYF; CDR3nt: TGTGCCAGCAGCCAACAGCGGGATCTAGGCACAGATACGCAGTATTTT
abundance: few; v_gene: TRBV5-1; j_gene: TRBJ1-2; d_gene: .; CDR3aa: CASSLGAHYGYTF; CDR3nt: TGCGCCAGCAGCTTGGGGGCCCACTATGGCTACACCTTC
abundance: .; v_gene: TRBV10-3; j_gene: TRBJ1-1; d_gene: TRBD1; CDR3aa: CAISESKGAVTEAFF; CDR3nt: TGTGCCATCAGTGAGTCGAAGGGGGCGGTAACTGAAGCTTTCTTT
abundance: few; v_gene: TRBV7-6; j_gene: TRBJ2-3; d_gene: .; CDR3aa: CASSFGTSTTDTQYF; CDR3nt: TGTGCCAGCAGCTTCGGGACCTCTACCACAGATACGCAGTATTTT
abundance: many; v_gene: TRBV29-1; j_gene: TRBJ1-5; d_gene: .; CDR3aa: CSVSDGFLGNQPQHF; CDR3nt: TGCAGCGTCTCTGATGGGTTCCTCGGCAATCAGCCCCAGCATTTT
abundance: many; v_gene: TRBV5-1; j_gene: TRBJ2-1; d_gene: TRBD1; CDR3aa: CASRYGTGSYNEQFF; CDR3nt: TGCGCCAGCAGATATGGGACAGGGTCCTACAATGAGCAGTTCTTC
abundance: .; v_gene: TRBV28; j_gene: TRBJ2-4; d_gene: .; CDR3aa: CASSLPGTKGNIQYF; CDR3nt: TGTGCCAGCAGTTTACCCGGGACGAAAGGCAACATTCAGTACTTC
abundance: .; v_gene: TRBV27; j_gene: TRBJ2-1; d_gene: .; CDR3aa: CASRPGSVFSYNEQFF; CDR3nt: TGTGCCAGCCGCCCTGGTAGCGTTTTTTCCTACAATGAGCAGTTCTTC
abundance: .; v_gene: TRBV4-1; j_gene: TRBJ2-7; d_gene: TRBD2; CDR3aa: CASSQDSMALAGRYEQYF; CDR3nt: TGCGCCAGCAGCCAAGATAGTATGGCACTAGCGGGCCGATACGAGCAGTACTTC
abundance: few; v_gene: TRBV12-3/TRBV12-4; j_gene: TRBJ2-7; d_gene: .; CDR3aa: CASSFDRLLTRQYF; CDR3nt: TGTGCCAGCAGTTTCGACAGGTTGCTAACGAGGCAGTACTTC
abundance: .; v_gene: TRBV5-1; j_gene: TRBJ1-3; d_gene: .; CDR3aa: CASSWEGGTGNTIYF; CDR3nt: TGCGCCAGCAGCTGGGAAGGGGGGACTGGAAACACCATATATTTT
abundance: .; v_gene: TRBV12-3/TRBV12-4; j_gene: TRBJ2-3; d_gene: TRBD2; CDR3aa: CASSLSSGRASSTDTQYF; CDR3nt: TGTGCCAGCAGTTTAAGTAGCGGGAGAGCTTCTAGCACAGATACGCAGTATTTT
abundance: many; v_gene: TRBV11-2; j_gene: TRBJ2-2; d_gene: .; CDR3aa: CASSSQYGELFF; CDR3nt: TGTGCCAGCAGCTCCCAGTACGGGGAGCTGTTTTTT
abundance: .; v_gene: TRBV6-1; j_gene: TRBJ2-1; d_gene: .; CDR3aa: CASSEGPISYNEQFF; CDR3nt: TGTGCCAGCAGTGAGGGACCTATCTCCTACAATGAGCAGTTCTTC
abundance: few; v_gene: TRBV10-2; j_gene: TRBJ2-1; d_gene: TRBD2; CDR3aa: CASSGWTSGRAVAYNEQFF; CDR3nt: TGCGCCAGCAGTGGCTGGACTAGCGGGAGGGCCGTCGCCTACAATGAGCAGTTCTTC
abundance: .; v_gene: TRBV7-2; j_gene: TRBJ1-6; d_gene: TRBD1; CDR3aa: CASNSEGASNSPLHF; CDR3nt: TGTGCCAGCAATAGCGAGGGGGCATCGAATTCACCCCTCCACTTT
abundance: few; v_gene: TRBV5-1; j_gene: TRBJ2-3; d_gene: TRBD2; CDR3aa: CASTRAGTSTDTQYF; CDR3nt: TGCGCCAGCACTCGAGCGGGGACTAGCACAGATACGCAGTATTTT
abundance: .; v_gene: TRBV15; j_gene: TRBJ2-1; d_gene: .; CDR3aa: CATSRDPGGGGIEQFF; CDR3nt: TGTGCCACCAGCAGAGATCCGGGGGGAGGGGGTATTGAGCAGTTCTTC
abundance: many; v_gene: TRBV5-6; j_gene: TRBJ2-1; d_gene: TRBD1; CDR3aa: CASSLLSFGTGLGNEQFF; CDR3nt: TGTGCCAGCAGCTTGTTGTCCTTTGGGACAGGCTTGGGGAATGAGCAGTTCTTC
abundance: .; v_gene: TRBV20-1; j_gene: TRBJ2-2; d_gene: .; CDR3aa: CSATNSGELFF; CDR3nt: TGCAGTGCTACCAACTCCGGGGAGCTGTTTTTT
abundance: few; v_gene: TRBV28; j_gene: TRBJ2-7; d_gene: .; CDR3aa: CASRKWSSDYEQYF; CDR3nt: TGTGCCAGCCGAAAATGGAGCTCCGATTACGAGCAGTACTTC
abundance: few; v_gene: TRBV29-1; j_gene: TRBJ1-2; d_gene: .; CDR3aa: CSVEDRQGNYGYTF; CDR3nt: TGCAGCGTTGAAGATAGGCAGGGAAACTATGGCTACACCTTC
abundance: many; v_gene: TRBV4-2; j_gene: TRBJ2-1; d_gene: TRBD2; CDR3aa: CASSQDEAGGIYNEQFF; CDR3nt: TGTGCCAGCAGCCAAGATGAGGCGGGGGGGATCTACAATGAGCAGTTCTTC
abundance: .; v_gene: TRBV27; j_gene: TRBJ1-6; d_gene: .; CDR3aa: CASSADRLSSYNSPLHF; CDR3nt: TGTGCCAGCAGTGCAGACAGACTAAGCTCCTATAATTCACCCCTCCACTTT
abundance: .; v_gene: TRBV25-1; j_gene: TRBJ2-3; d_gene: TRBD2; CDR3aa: CASSEYGGATDTQYF; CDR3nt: TGTGCCAGCAGTGAATACGGGGGGGCCACAGATACGCAGTATTTT
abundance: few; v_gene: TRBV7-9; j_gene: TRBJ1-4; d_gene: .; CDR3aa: CASSMRAGTVGEKLFF; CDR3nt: TGTGCCAGCAGCATGCGCGCCGGGACGGTCGGGGAAAAACTGTTTTTT
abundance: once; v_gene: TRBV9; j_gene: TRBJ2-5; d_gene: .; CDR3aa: CASSTRPGSGGYQETQYF; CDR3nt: TGTGCCAGCAGCACCCGACCGGGTTCGGGGGGCTACCAAGAGACCCAGTACTTC
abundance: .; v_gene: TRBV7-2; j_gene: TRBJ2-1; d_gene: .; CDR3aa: CASSPQSGSSPYNEQFF; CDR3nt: TGTGCCAGCAGCCCCCAGAGTGGCAGTTCCCCCTACAATGAGCAGTTCTTC
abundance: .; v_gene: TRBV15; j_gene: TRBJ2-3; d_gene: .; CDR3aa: CATSRGMEASTDTQYF; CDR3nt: TGTGCCACCAGCAGAGGAATGGAGGCGAGCACAGATACGCAGTATTTT
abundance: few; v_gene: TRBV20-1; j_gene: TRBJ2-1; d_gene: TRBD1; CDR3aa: CSQDRGFDEQFF; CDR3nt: TGCAGCCAGGACAGGGGTTTCGATGAGCAGTTCTTC
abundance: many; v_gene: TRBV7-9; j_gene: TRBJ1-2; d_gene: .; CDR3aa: CASSLGQLNNYGYTF; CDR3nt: TGTGCCAGCAGCCTTGGACAGCTCAATAACTATGGCTACACCTTC
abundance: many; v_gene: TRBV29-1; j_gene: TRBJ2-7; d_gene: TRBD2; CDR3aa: CSVAGGISSYEQYF; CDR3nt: TGCAGCGTAGCGGGAGGGATCTCATCCTACGAGCAGTACTTC
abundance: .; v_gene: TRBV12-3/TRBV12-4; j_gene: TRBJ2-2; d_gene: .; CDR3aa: CASSFTGTTRFNTGELFF; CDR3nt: TGTGCCAGCAGTTTCACTGGGACAACGAGGTTTAACACCGGGGAGCTGTTTTTT
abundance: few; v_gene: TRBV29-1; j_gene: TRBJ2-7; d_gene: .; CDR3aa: CSVAWGGADSGQYF; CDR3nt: TGCAGCGTTGCATGGGGGGGGGCCGATTCGGGGCAGTACTTC
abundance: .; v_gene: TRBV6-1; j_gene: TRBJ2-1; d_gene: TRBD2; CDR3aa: CASSLAGANYNEQFF; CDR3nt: TGTGCCAGCAGCCTAGCGGGGGCGAACTACAATGAGCAGTTCTTC
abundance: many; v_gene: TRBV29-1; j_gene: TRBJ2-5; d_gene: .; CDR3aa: CSVEERGNSEGEETQYF; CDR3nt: TGCAGCGTTGAAGAGAGGGGAAATAGCGAGGGGGAAGAGACCCAGTACTTC
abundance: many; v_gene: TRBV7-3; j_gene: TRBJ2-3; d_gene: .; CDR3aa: CASSSGSADTQYF; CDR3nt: TGTGCCAGCAGCTCCGGGAGCGCAGATACGCAGTATTTT
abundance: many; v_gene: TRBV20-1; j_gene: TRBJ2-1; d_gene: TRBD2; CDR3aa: CSASGTSGYNEQFF; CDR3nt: TGCAGTGCTAGTGGGACTAGCGGTTACAATGAGCAGTTCTTC
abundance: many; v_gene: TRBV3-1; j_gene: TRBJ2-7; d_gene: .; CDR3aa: CASSLGDFYEQYF; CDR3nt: TGTGCCAGCTCCCTTGGGGACTTCTACGAGCAGTACTTC
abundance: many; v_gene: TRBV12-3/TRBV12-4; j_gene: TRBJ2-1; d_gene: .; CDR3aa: CASSLSLGSINEQFF; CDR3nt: TGTGCCAGCAGTTTATCACTAGGAAGTATCAATGAGCAGTTCTTC
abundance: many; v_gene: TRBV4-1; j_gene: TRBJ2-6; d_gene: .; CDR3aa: CASSQVGAGSGANVLTF; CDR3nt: TGCGCCAGCAGCCAAGTAGGGGCAGGTTCTGGGGCCAACGTCCTGACTTTC
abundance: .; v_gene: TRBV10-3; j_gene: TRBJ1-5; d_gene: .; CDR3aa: CAISAVAVSRGNQPQHF; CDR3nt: TGTGCCATCAGTGCCGTGGCTGTCTCTCGAGGCAATCAGCCCCAGCATTTT
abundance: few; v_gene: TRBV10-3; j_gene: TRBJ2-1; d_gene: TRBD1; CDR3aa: CAISEKGQGNNEQFF; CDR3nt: TGTGCCATCAGTGAGAAGGGACAGGGTAACAATGAGCAGTTCTTC
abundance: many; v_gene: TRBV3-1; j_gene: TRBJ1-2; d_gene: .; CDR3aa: CASSQDLRSYGYTF; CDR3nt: TGTGCCAGCAGCCAAGACCTGCGGAGTTACGGCTACACCTTC
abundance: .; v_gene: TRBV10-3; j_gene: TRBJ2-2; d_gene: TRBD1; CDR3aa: CAIRGTGGAGTGELFF; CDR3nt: TGTGCCATCAGGGGGACAGGGGGCGCCGGCACCGGGGAGCTGTTTTTT
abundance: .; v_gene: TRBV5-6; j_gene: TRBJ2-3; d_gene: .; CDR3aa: CASSLLPSTDTQYF; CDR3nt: TGTGCCAGCAGCTTGCTTCCTAGCACAGATACGCAGTATTTT
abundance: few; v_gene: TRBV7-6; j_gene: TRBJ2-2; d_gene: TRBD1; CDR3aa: CASRAYTGAGTGELFF; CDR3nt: TGTGCCAGCAGAGCTTATACAGGGGCTGGGACCGGGGAGCTGTTTTTT
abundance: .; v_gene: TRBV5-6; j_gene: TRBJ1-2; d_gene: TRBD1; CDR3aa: CASSTGQVIYGYTF; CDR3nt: TGTGCCAGCAGCACCGGACAGGTGATCTATGGCTACACCTTC
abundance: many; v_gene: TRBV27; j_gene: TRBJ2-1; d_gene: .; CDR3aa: CASSPTGTYYNEQFF; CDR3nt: TGTGCCAGCAGCCCGACAGGAACTTACTACAATGAGCAGTTCTTC
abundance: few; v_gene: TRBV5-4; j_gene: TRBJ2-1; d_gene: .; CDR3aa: CASSPASSSSYNEQFF; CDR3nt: TGTGCCAGCAGCCCGGCCTCCTCGAGCTCCTACAATGAGCAGTTCTTC
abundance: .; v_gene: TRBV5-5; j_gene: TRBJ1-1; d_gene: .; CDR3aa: CASSPIGAMNTEAFF; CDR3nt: TGTGCCAGCAGCCCAATCGGGGCTATGAACACTGAAGCTTTCTTT
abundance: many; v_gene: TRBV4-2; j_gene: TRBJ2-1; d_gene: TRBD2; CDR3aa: CASSQAGTTWADEQFF; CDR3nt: TGTGCCAGCAGCCAGGCCGGGACTACTTGGGCGGATGAGCAGTTCTTC
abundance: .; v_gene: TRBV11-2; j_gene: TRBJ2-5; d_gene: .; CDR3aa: CASSQNLGEETQYF; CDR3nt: TGTGCCAGCAGCCAAAATCTGGGGGAAGAGACCCAGTACTTC